This T cell receptor beta chain was observed in a study of graft-versus-host responses after intestinal transplantation. The method was immunoSEQ multiplex PCR; TCRdb's version includes in-frame clones alone and lacks a portion of them. The profile shows around 5,700 clones, about 31% of them singletons. Post-reaction, proliferating CD3+CD4+ and CD3+CD8+ responders (CFSE-low) were sorted. Germline V gene sequence: CDR1 MNHEY, CDR2 SMNVEV (reference sequence). This CDR3 is 13 amino acids long. V lost 4 bases, J lost 2 bases, and 9 bases lay in between. The material sequenced was alloreactive CD4+ T cells from a mixed lymphocyte reaction culture, taken before transplantation. Regarding subset: CFSE-low proliferating T cells sorted from roughly 6-day pre-transplant mixed lymphocyte reaction (GvH or HvG direction). The receptor was isolated from a human patient who was an organ donor for intestinal transplantation. This chain links TRBV27 with TRBJ2-7; no reliable D call. The CDR3 DNA is TGTGCCAGCAGTTACCCCCCTACCTACGAGCAGTACTTC. Residues: CASSYPPTYEQYF.